A single sample is the source of the 17 T cell receptor beta chains below, sequenced in a study of monozygotic twins with inflammatory bowel disease. TCRdb derives one entry per CDR3 protein from the 5' RACE reads, leaving out DNA. Recorded here are 150,000 to 200,000 distinct CDR3 sequences; the top ten clones represent approximately 2.5%. Sequencing was performed on blood. The receptor set was obtained from a human donor with ulcerative colitis or Crohn's disease, or a healthy co-twin of an affected twin (not recorded which).

The gene calls are TRBV9 and TRBJ2-1; the TCRdb D gene call, TRBD2, has no DNA to confirm it. The CDR3 extends over 15 amino acids. The V gene's germline CDR1 is SGDLS and CDR2 YYNGEE. This chain's CDR3 is CASSYRASGYNEQFF.

The V call is TRBV14, the J call TRBJ1-4. CDR1 is SGHDN and CDR2 is FVKESK in the germline V gene. There are 16 residues in the CDR3. This chain's CDR3 is CASSQDAARINEKLFF. Full variable domain (remainder filled in from reference TRBV14 and TRBJ1-4): EAGVTQFPSHSVIEKGQTVTLRCDPISGHDNLYWYRRVMGKEIKFLLHFVKESKQDESGMPNNRFLAERTGGTYSTLKVQPAELEDSGVYFCASSQDAARINEKLFFGSGTQLSVL.

The chain joins TRBV14 to TRBJ2-1. Germline-derived CDR1 and CDR2 are SGHDN and FVKESK. The CDR3 consists of 13 residues. The CDR3 region is CASSQSFPNEQFF.

CDR3: CASSESSGRQETQYF. This chain connects TRBV10-2 to TRBJ2-5; as DNA is missing, the TRBD2 call by TCRdb cannot be tested. This CDR3 spans 15 amino acids. Germline CDR1 and CDR2: WSHSY and SAAADI.

The chain is built from TRBV20-1 and TRBJ2-7; TCRdb indicates TRBD2, and absent DNA this call remains unverified. The CDR3 has 17 residues. Germline V lookup: CDR1 DFQATT, CDR2 SNEGSKA (reference sequence). This chain's CDR3 is CSAKTGASSGSFYEQYF.

This chain links TRBV6-1 with TRBJ1-4; TCRdb picks TRBD1, but there is no DNA to check that call. This CDR3 contains 16 residues. CDR1 and CDR2 (germline): MNHNS, SASEGT. The CDR3 loop reads CASRLHTGSTNEKLFF.

This chain uses TRBV20-1 with TRBJ1-1; the TCRdb D gene call, TRBD1, has no DNA to confirm it. Germline CDR1 reads DFQATT; CDR2 reads SNEGSKA (reference sequence). This CDR3 region has 14 residues. The CDR3 sequence is CSAPPGTGLSEAFF.

The J gene is TRBJ2-5, the V gene TRBV12-3 or TRBV12-4; TCRdb's D call, TRBD1, is unchecked because there is no DNA. The CDR3 length is 15 residues. CDR3 sequence reads: CASSFRDFQQETQYF.

The chain is built from TRBV2 and TRBJ2-1; TCRdb designates TRBD2, a call that cannot be tested without DNA. This CDR3 is 15 amino acids long. Germline CDR1 is SNHLY and CDR2 is FYNNEI. The CDR3 spells CASRAVAGGSNEQFF.

CDR3 loop: CASSLVAGTETQYF. The rearrangement uses TRBV5-1 and TRBJ2-5; the D call of TRBD2 rests on TCRdb alone, since no DNA is present to check it. Germline CDR1 is SGHRS and CDR2 is YFSETQ. CDR3 length: 14 amino acids.

The chain joins TRBV20-1 to TRBJ1-2; absent DNA, TCRdb's TRBD1 call cannot be checked. The CDR3 has 14 residues. Per germline, CDR1 DFQATT and CDR2 SNEGSKA (reference sequence). The CDR3 spells CSARETDRVYGYTF.

The chain employs TRBV5-1 and TRBJ2-5; the D call of TRBD2 rests on TCRdb alone, since no DNA is present to check it. Germline CDR1 SGHRS, CDR2 YFSETQ. The CDR3 contains 14 residues. The CDR3 is CASSFDSLQETQYF. Complete variable domain (other parts from reference TRBV5-1 and TRBJ2-5): KAGVTQTPRYLIKTRGQQVTLSCSPISGHRSVSWYQQTPGQGLQFLFEYFSETQRNKGNFPGRFSGRQFSNSRSEMNVSTLELGDSALYLCASSFDSLQETQYFGPGTRLLVL.

The chain recombines TRBV28 with TRBJ2-5; with no DNA, the TCRdb D assignment of TRBD2 cannot be verified. This CDR3 region has 16 residues. Germline V gives CDR1 MDHEN, CDR2 SYDVKM. The CDR3 loop is CASSRKLAEKQETQYF.

This rearrangement joins TRBV19 to TRBJ2-3; TCRdb's assignment of TRBD1 cannot be checked, as there is no DNA. This CDR3 has 14 residues. Germline assignment: CDR1 LNHDA and CDR2 SQIVND (reference sequence). CDR3 residues: CASRRGQAPDTQYF. The full variable domain, completed using reference TRBV19 and TRBJ2-3, is DGGITQSPKYLFRKEGQNVTLSCEQNLNHDAMYWYRQDPGQGLRLIYYSQIVNDFQKGDIAEGYSVSREKKESFPLTVTSAQKNPTAFYLCASRRGQAPDTQYFGPGTRLTVL.

The chain recombines TRBV19 with TRBJ2-1; no DNA is available, so the TRBD2 call from TCRdb remains unchecked. The CDR3 totals 15 residues. From germline, CDR1 is LNHDA and CDR2 SQIVND (reference sequence). The CDR3 is CASMTSGRIYNEQFF.

The chain links TRBV5-1 to TRBJ2-5; the D gene TCRdb calls, TRBD1, cannot be checked with no DNA. This CDR3 is built from 14 residues. Germline V CDR1 and CDR2: SGHRS, YFSETQ. The CDR3 loop reads CASCQADREETQYF.

The chain joins TRBV28 to TRBJ2-2; no DNA is available, so the TRBD2 call from TCRdb remains unchecked. The CDR3 covers 16 residues. Per the germline V gene, CDR1 is MDHEN and CDR2 is SYDVKM. The CDR3 is CASSFGREGGTGELFF.